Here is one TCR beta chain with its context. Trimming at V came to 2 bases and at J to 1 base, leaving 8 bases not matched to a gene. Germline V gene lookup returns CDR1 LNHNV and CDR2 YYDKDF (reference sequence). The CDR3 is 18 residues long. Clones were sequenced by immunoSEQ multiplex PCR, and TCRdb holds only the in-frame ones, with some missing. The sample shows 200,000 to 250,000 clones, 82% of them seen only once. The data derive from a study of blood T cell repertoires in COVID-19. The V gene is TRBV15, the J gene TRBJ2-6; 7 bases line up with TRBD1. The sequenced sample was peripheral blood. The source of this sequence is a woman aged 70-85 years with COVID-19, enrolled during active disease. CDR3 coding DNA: TGTGCCACCAGCAGAAGACAGGGACCCGTGTCTGGGGCCAACGTCCTGACTTTC. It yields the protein CATSRRQGPVSGANVLTF. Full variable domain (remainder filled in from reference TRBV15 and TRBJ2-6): DAMVIQNPRYQVTQFGKPVTLSCSQTLNHNVMYWYQQKSSQAPKLLFHYYDKDFNNEADTPDNFQSRRPNTSFCFLDIRSPGLGDTAMYLCATSRRQGPVSGANVLTFGAGSRLTVL.